This TCR beta chain was sequenced for a study of T cells after posttransplantation cyclophosphamide. Generated by immunoSEQ multiplex PCR, the TCRdb table keeps only in-frame clones and is missing some. Of around 3,300 clones listed, 65% to 85% are singletons. Findings of the study overall: Donor-recipient repertoire similarity was low at 1-2 months, rising over year one.

Turning to this clone: Its antigen remains unknown.

This clonotype originated in a woman aged 55-70 years in good health, CMV-negative, and a related stem cell transplant donor. Sequenced input: CD8+ T cells sorted from bone marrow.

CDR3 nucleotides: TGTGCCAGCAGTTTAATCCTACAGGGTAGCCAAGAGACCCAGTACTTC. It codes for CASSLILQGSQETQYF. The rearrangement links TRBV28 to TRBJ2-5; D is perhaps TRBD1 (6 bases). Germline CDR1 and CDR2: MDHEN and SYDVKM. Trimming took 2 bases from V and 1 from J, leaving 14 bases between them. The CDR3 runs to 16 residues.